Below, 20 T cell receptor beta chains from the same sample are listed, as sequenced in a study of shared clonotypes between healthy human individuals. Positively selected for CCR7, the CD45RO-negative cells used as naive CD8 cells excluded terminally differentiated effector memory CD45RA+ cells. Repertoires were generated with immunoSEQ multiplex PCR, while TCRdb's copy carries only in-frame clones and drops some. The sample consists of about 2,100,000 clones, roughly 91% of them appearing once. The source material was naive CD8+ T cells from PBMCs. The receptor source for this set is a man aged 18 to 29 in good health. Some clones in this sample may be carry-over from other donors' samples.

The chain employs TRBV5-4 and TRBJ2-7; D is possibly TRBD1 or TRBD2 (5 bases each). V lost 4 bases, J lost 6 bases, and 17 bases lay in between. CDR1 and CDR2 from the germline V gene are SGHNT and YYREEE (reference sequence). The CDR3 length is 14 residues. The CDR3 loop is CASSLGDLVPEQYF. DNA of the CDR3: TGTGCCAGCAGCCTGGGGGACCTTGTCCCCGAGCAGTACTTC.

This chain joins TRBV28 and TRBJ1-3; 7 bases match TRBD1. Germline assignment: CDR1 MDHEN and CDR2 SYDVKM. V lost 5 bases to trimming and J lost 2 bases; unmatched junction nucleotides: 12. There are 17 residues in the CDR3. CDR3 in amino acids: CASSITLQGNPGNTIYF. CDR3 coding DNA: TGTGCCAGCAGTATTACCTTACAGGGGAACCCTGGAAACACCATATATTTT.

The chain has TRBV4-1 and TRBJ2-7, with D perhaps assigned TRBD1 or TRBD2 (5 bases each). The CDR3 loop spans 15 amino acids. The V end lost 4 bases, the J end lost 4 bases, and 17 bases lay between the germline ends. Germline values: CDR1 MGHRA, CDR2 YSYEKL. The CDR3 DNA reads as TGCGCCAGCAGCCTTCCGGGACCCGGTGTTTACGAGCAGTACTTC. Protein product: CASSLPGPGVYEQYF.

The CDR3 loop reads CASSLEIAGASNTGELFF. The CDR3 DNA sequence: TGTGCCAGCAGCTTAGAGATAGCGGGAGCGTCGAACACCGGGGAGCTGTTTTTT. The chain joins TRBV7-8 to TRBJ2-2, with 9 bases aligning to TRBD2. Trimming cost V 1 base and J 0 bases; bases outside gene matches: 6. The germline V gene has CDR1 SGHVS and CDR2 FQNEAQ. CDR3 length: 18 amino acids.

On this clone itself: This sample also contains other DNA sequences that code for the same CDR3. V is TRBV2 and J is TRBJ2-7, with 10 bases fitting TRBD2. The CDR3 length is 15 residues. Germline V gene data show CDR1 as SNHLY and CDR2 as FYNNEI. Trimming took 1 base from V and 2 from J; bases not matched to a gene: 2. This CDR3 is CASSEGLAGAYEQYF. Here the CDR3 DNA reads TGTGCCAGCAGTGAAGGGCTAGCGGGAGCCTACGAGCAGTACTTC.

CDR3 coding DNA: TGTGCCAGCAGTTCAGGGGACACCGGGGAGCTGTTTTTT. The encoded protein is CASSSGDTGELFF. The V gene is TRBV27, the J gene TRBJ2-2; TRBD1 might be the D (6 bases). This CDR3 is built from 13 residues. With 4 bases removed from V and 3 bases from J, the gap between germline ends came to 6 bases. The germline V gene has CDR1 MNHEY and CDR2 SMNVEV (reference sequence).

The chain carries TRBV4-1 and TRBJ2-7; TRBD2 aligns across 10 bases. With V trimmed by 4 bases and J by 0 bases, 0 bases remained unmatched. Germline CDR1 is MGHRA and CDR2 is YSYEKL. The CDR3 totals 14 residues. The CDR3 loop is CASSRLAGSYEQYF. Written as DNA, the CDR3 is TGCGCCAGCAGCCGACTAGCGGGCTCCTACGAGCAGTACTTC.

This clone was recorded once. The gene calls are TRBV19 and TRBJ2-1, with D perhaps matching TRBD2 (5 bases). The CDR3 consists of 14 residues. Germline V gives CDR1 LNHDA, CDR2 SQIVND (reference sequence). The V end lost 5 bases, the J end lost 4 bases, and 12 bases lay between the germline ends. The CDR3 DNA sequence: TGTGCCAGTAGTCCCGGACTTATATACAATGAGCAGTTCTTC. This sequence encodes CASSPGLIYNEQFF.

V and J are TRBV9 and TRBJ2-5; 12 bases are shared with TRBD2. Germline CDR1 and CDR2: SGDLS and YYNGEE. The CDR3 spans 17 residues. The trim removed 3 bases at V and 4 bases at J, leaving 10 bases unmatched. CDR3 protein: CASSGGLAGGGIETQYF. Here the CDR3 DNA reads TGTGCCAGCAGCGGGGGACTAGCGGGCGGAGGGATAGAGACCCAGTACTTC.

V is TRBV27 and J is TRBJ2-7, with TRBD2 identical over 8 bases. This CDR3 spans 15 amino acids. Germline V lookup: CDR1 MNHEY, CDR2 SMNVEV (reference sequence). After removal of 0 bases from V and 4 bases from J, the junction contained 5 bases not matched to a gene. CDR3 sequence (DNA): TGTGCCAGCAGTTTATCTCGCGGGAGGAGATACGAGCAGTACTTC. It is translated as CASSLSRGRRYEQYF.

This clone was counted only a few times. This sequence joins TRBV6-1 and TRBJ1-5; D may be TRBD1 (5 bases). The CDR3 is made up of 16 amino acids. The ends were cut back, 2 bases at V and 6 bases at J, with 17 bases in the middle. The germline CDR1 and CDR2 sequences are MNHNS and SASEGT. DNA for the CDR3: TGTGCCAGCAGTGAATTGTTTCTCAGGGTAGGTCAGCCCCAGCATTTT. It codes for CASSELFLRVGQPQHF.

The chain joins TRBV7-9 to TRBJ2-7; D is tentatively TRBD1 or TRBD2 (6 bases each). CDR1 is SEHNR, CDR2 FQNEAQ, per germline (reference sequence). The CDR3 loop spans 16 amino acids. The V end lost 1 base, the J end lost 0 bases, and 13 bases lay between the germline ends. CDR3 in amino acids: CASSLGGAPDSYEQYF. The DNA for the CDR3 is TGTGCCAGCAGCTTAGGGGGGGCACCCGACTCCTACGAGCAGTACTTC.

The rearrangement joins TRBV6-1 to TRBJ2-5; weak D call: TRBD1 (7 bases). V lost 6 bases and J 5 bases, leaving 13 bases between the germline ends. This CDR3 is 13 amino acids long. Germline V gives CDR1 MNHNS, CDR2 SASEGT. The CDR3 bases are TGTGCCAGCAGAGCAGGGGGGTGGGAGACCCAGTACTTC. This encodes CASRAGGWETQYF.

The chain recombines TRBV7-6 with TRBJ2-1, with TRBD1 as a possible D gene (6 bases). V was shortened by 2 bases and J by 15 bases, with 26 bases between the two germline ends. CDR1 and CDR2 (germline): SGHVS, FNYEAQ. The CDR3 has 16 amino acids. The CDR3, as DNA: TGTGCCAGCAGCTTAAATCCCGGGACACCAGATAGGCCCCCGTTCTTC. As protein: CASSLNPGTPDRPPFF.

The chain couples TRBV9 to TRBJ1-2, with a tentative D call TRBD1 (6 bases). Trimming left V 3 bases short and J 8 bases short, with 14 bases between. Germline V gene sequence: CDR1 SGDLS, CDR2 YYNGEE. The CDR3 sequence is 13 residues long. The chain's CDR3 is CASSDRGRKGYTF. CDR3 DNA: TGTGCCAGCAGCGACCGGGGGCGCAAAGGCTACACCTTC.

This sequence joins TRBV5-4 and TRBJ2-7; D assignment may be TRBD1 or TRBD2 (6 bases each). CDR1 and CDR2 from the germline V gene are SGHNT and YYREEE (reference sequence). V shed 4 bases and J shed 6 bases, with 20 bases lying between them. The CDR3 is made up of 15 amino acids. CDR3 bases: TGTGCCAGCAGCGGCGGGACACATAAAGCGCTCGAGCAGTACTTC. Translating gives CASSGGTHKALEQYF.

The chain couples TRBV9 to TRBJ2-2; TRBD2 matches at 14 bases. The V gene end was trimmed by 4 bases and the J gene end by 5 bases; junction bases not matched to a gene: 4. Germline V gene data show CDR1 as SGDLS and CDR2 as YYNGEE. The CDR3 spans 16 residues. The CDR3 DNA follows: TGTGCCAGCAGCTTCCGGACTAGCGGGGGGACCGGGGAGCTGTTTTTT. This codes for CASSFRTSGGTGELFF.

The chain employs TRBV9 and TRBJ1-1; the match to TRBD1 covers 7 bases. Per the germline V gene, CDR1 is SGDLS and CDR2 is YYNGEE. Trimming took 3 bases from V and 1 from J; bases not matched to a gene: 6. The CDR3 runs to 15 residues. The CDR3 region has the DNA TGTGCCAGCAGCGAGCAGGGGGTGGGGAACACTGAAGCTTTCTTT. It is translated as CASSEQGVGNTEAFF.

The rearrangement uses TRBV28 and TRBJ2-2; 9 bases match TRBD2. V lost 6 bases to trimming and J lost 6 bases; unmatched junction nucleotides: 14. The CDR3 totals 17 residues. CDR1 is MDHEN and CDR2 is SYDVKM in the germline V gene. The CDR3: CASSRRPRLAEAGELFF. CDR3 nucleotide sequence: TGTGCCAGCAGCCGGCGGCCGAGACTAGCGGAGGCCGGGGAGCTGTTTTTT.

This rearrangement joins TRBV4-3 to TRBJ2-2; D is unclear. Germline values: CDR1 LGHNA, CDR2 YSLEER. The CDR3 consists of 18 residues. The germline V and J ends were trimmed by 1 base and 4 bases, with 19 bases remaining between them. CDR3 residues: CASSQALSKGRFTGELFF. The CDR3 DNA reads TGCGCCAGCAGCCAAGCTCTCTCCAAGGGCCGCTTCACCGGGGAGCTGTTTTTT.